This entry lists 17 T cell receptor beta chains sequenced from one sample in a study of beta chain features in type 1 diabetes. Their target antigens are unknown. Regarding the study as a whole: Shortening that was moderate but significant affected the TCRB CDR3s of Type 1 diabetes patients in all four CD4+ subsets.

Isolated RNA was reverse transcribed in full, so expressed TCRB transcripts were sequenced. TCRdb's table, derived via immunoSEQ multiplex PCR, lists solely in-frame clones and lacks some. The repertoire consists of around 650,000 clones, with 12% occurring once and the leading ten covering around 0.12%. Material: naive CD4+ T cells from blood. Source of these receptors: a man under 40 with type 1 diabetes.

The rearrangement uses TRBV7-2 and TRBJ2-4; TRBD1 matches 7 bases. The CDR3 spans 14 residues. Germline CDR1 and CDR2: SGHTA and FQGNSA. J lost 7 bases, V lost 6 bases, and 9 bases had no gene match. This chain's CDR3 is CASRPTTGANIQYF. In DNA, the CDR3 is TGTGCCAGCAGGCCTACCACAGGGGCCAACATTCAGTACTTC.

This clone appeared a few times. The CDR3 loop reads CASSLEEETQYF. In nucleotides, the CDR3 is TGTGCCAGCAGCTTGGAGGAGGAGACCCAGTACTTC. This chain joins TRBV5-4 and TRBJ2-5; D is undetermined. Germline CDR1 SGHNT, CDR2 YYREEE (reference sequence). CDR3 length: 12 residues. Trimming shortened V by 0 bases and J by 5 bases, and 5 bases separated the two germline ends. Full variable domain (missing parts from reference TRBV5-4 and TRBJ2-5): ETGVTQSPTHLIKTRGQQVTLRCSSQSGHNTVSWYQQALGQGPQFIFQYYREEENGRGNFPPRFSGLQFPNYSSELNVNALELDDSALYLCASSLEEETQYFGPGTRLLVL.

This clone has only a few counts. The CDR3 nucleotides are TGTGCCAGCAGTTTGATGTGGGGCCCTGGGGCCAACGTCCTGACTTTC. Encoded protein: CASSLMWGPGANVLTF. The chain carries TRBV27 and TRBJ2-6, with D possibly TRBD1 on 5 matching bases. Germline CDR1 and CDR2: MNHEY and SMNVEV (reference sequence). The length of the CDR3 is 16 residues. Deletions cut 3 bases from V and 2 bases from J, with 11 bases between.

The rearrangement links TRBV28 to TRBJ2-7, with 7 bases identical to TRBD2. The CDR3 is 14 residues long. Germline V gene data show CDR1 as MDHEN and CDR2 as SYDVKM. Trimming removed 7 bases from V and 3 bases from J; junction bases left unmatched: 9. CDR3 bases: TGTGCCAGCACCTCCAGGGCGGGAGTCTACGAGCAGTACTTC. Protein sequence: CASTSRAGVYEQYF.

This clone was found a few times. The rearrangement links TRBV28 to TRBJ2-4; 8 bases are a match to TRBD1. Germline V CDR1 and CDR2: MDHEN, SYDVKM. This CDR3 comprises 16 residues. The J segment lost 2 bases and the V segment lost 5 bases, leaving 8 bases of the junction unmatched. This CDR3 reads CASSEFRGQSKNIQYF. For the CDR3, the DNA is TGTGCCAGCAGTGAGTTCAGGGGGCAGTCCAAAAACATTCAGTACTTC.

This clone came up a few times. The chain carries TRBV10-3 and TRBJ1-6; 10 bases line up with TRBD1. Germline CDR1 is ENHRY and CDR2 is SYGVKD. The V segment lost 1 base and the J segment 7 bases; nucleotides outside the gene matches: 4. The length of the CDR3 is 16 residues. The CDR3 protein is CAISEFGTGDNSPLHF. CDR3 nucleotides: TGTGCCATCAGTGAGTTTGGGACAGGGGACAATTCACCCCTCCACTTT.

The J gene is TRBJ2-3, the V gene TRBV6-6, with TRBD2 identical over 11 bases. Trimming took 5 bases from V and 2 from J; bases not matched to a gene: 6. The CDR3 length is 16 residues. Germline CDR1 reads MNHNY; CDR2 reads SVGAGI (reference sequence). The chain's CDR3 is CASSLPSGGYTDTQYF. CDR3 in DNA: TGTGCCAGCAGTCTCCCTAGCGGGGGGTACACAGATACGCAGTATTTT.

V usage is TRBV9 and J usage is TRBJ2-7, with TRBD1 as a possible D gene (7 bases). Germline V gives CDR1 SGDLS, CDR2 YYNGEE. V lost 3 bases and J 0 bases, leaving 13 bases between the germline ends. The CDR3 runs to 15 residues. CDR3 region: CASSADQGGSYEQYF. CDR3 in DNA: TGTGCCAGCAGCGCCGACCAGGGGGGCTCCTACGAGCAGTACTTC. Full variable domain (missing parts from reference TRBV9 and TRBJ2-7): DSGVTQTPKHLITATGQRVTLRCSPRSGDLSVYWYQQSLDQGLQFLIQYYNGEERAKGNILERFSAQQFPDLHSELNLSSLELGDSALYFCASSADQGGSYEQYFGPGTRLTVT.

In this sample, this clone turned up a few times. In DNA form, the CDR3 reads TGCGCCAGCAGCCAAGGGGAGAATGAGCAGTTCTTC. It translates to CASSQGENEQFF. This chain joins TRBV4-1 and TRBJ2-1, with D maybe TRBD2 (5 bases). Trimming cost V 1 base and J 7 bases, with 5 bases left between them. From germline, CDR1 is MGHRA and CDR2 YSYEKL. There are 12 residues in the CDR3.

CDR3 protein: CASSEGQVDEQFF. The DNA for the CDR3 is TGTGCCAGCAGCGAAGGGCAAGTTGATGAGCAGTTCTTC. This chain connects TRBV9 to TRBJ2-1, with D unresolved. V shed 3 bases and J shed 8 bases, with 12 bases lying between them. The CDR3 spans 13 residues. Germline-derived CDR1 and CDR2 are SGDLS and YYNGEE.

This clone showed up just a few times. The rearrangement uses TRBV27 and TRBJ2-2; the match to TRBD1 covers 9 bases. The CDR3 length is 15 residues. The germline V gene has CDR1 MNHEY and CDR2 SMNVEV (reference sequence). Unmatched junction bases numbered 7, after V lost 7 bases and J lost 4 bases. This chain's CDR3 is CASNIQGAGTGELFF. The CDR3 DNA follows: TGTGCCAGCAACATACAGGGGGCCGGCACCGGGGAGCTGTTTTTT.

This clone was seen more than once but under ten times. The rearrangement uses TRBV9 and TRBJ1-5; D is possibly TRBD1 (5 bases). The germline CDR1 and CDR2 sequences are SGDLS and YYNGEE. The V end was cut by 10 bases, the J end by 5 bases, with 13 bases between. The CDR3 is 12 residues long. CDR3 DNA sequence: TGTGCCTCCGGGGCGAGGGATCAGCCCCAGCATTTT. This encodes CASGARDQPQHF.

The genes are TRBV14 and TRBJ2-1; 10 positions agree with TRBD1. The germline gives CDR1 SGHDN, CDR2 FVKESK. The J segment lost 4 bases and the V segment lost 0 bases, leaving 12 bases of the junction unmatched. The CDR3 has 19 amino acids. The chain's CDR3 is CASSQDLPRDRGLYNEQFF. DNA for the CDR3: TGTGCCAGCAGCCAAGATCTACCCCGGGACAGGGGCTTGTACAATGAGCAGTTCTTC.

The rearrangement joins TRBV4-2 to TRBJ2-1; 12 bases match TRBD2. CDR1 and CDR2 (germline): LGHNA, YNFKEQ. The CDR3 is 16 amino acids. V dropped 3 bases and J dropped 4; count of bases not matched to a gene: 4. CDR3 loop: CASSQATSGGYNEQFF. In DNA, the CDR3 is TGTGCCAGCAGCCAGGCGACTAGCGGGGGATACAATGAGCAGTTCTTC.

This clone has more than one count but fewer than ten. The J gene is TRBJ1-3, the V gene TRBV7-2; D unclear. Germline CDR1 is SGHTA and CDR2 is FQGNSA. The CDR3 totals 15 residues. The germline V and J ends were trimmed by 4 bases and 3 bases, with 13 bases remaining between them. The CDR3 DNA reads TGTGCCAGCAGCTCCCGTTTAGGGATTGGAAACACCATATATTTT. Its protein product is CASSSRLGIGNTIYF.

The CDR3 bases are TGTGCCAGCACATCCCAGGTTAGGGAGCAGTTCTTC. Its protein product is CASTSQVREQFF. The chain has TRBV2 and TRBJ2-1, with unresolved D. Germline lookup yields CDR1 SNHLY and CDR2 FYNNEI. The CDR3 is made up of 12 amino acids. Trimming cost V 7 bases and J 10 bases, with 14 bases left between them.

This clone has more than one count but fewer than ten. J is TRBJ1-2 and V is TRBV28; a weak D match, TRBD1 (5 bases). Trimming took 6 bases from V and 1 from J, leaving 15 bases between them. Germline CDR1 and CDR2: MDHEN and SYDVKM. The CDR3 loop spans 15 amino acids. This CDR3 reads CASRQSSQGNYGYTF. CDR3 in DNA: TGTGCCAGCAGGCAGAGTAGTCAGGGTAACTATGGCTACACCTTC.